Below, 2 T cell receptor beta chains from the same sample are listed, as sequenced in a study of shared clonotypes between healthy human individuals. Method: immunoSEQ multiplex PCR; TCRdb's copy keeps in-frame clones and lacks some. The sample has some 1,100,000 clones, 75% to 80% seen once. The sample comprised memory CD4+ T cells from PBMCs. Documented subset: CD45RA-negative fraction. The source is a young man in good health. Some clones in this sample may be carry-over from other donors' samples.

The CDR3: CASSLTRDRGQETQYF. The CDR3 DNA follows: TGTGCCAGCAGCTTAACGAGGGACAGGGGCCAAGAGACCCAGTACTTC. V usage is TRBV7-3 and J usage is TRBJ2-5, with TRBD1 matching over 10 bases. Germline CDR1 reads SGHTA; CDR2 reads FQGTGA. Trimming removed 0 bases from V and 1 base from J; junction bases left unmatched: 2. The CDR3 is 16 amino acids.

This chain uses TRBV7-7 with TRBJ2-7; tentatively, D is TRBD1 (6 bases). V lost 5 bases and J 0 bases, leaving 11 bases between the germline ends. The CDR3 contains 14 residues. Germline lookup yields CDR1 SSHAT and CDR2 FNYEAQ (reference sequence). The CDR3 loop reads CASSRMGHSYEQYF. In DNA, the CDR3 is TGTGCCAGCAGCAGAATGGGACACTCCTACGAGCAGTACTTC. The variable domain in full, completed from reference TRBV7-7 and TRBJ2-7, reads GAGVSQSPRYKVTKRGQDVTLRCDPISSHATLYWYQQALGQGPEFLTYFNYEAQPDKSGLPSDRFSAERPEGSISTLTIQRTEQRDSAMYRCASSRMGHSYEQYFGPGTRLTVT.